The text below deals with one TCR beta chain. Its specificity is not known. These data belong to a study of T cell responses to AZD1222 COVID-19 vaccine. General study points: After the peak T cell response, and only then, were repertoires sampled. Regions left unmutated in variants are reportedly the target of nearly half of spike-specific TCRs. Among the donors, most were white British and more were female, and clonal diversity was possibly underestimated. CD4 TCRs linked to vaccination spanned spike, dominating at 160-218 and 743-854.

Repertoires were generated with immunoSEQ multiplex PCR, while TCRdb's copy carries only in-frame clones and drops some. The sample consists of under 55,000 clones, around four fifths of them appearing once. This CDR3 spans 15 amino acids. Germline assignment: CDR1 MNHEY and CDR2 SMNVEV (reference sequence). V shed 3 bases and J 2 bases; nucleotides not matched to a gene: 3. Source: peripheral blood, taken on day 0 of AZD1222 vaccination. This TCR came from an adult in good health. This chain uses TRBV27 with TRBJ2-3; 9 nucleotides line up with TRBD2. CDR3 in amino acids: CASSLAGGTTDTQYF. The CDR3 nucleotides read TGTGCCAGCAGTTTGGCGGGAGGGACCACAGATACGCAGTATTTT.